This T cell receptor (beta chain) was found in a study of Ad26.COV2.S vaccination and SARS-CoV-2 variants. Comment on this clone: The antigen is undetermined.

Indicated treatment: approximately 18 received Ad26.COV2.S at low or high dose, single or two shots; several received placebo; per-sample allocation not given. At day 63 after the first vaccine or placebo injection, samples were drawn. Donation came from an adult in Boston who was aged 18-55 years. Germline V lookup: CDR1 MNHNY, CDR2 SVGAGI (reference sequence). Trimming cost V 6 bases and J 6 bases; bases outside gene matches: 9. The CDR3 covers 15 residues. Here immunoSEQ multiplex PCR was the method, and the copy in TCRdb shows in-frame clones only, minus some. The profile shows some 420,000 clones, 88% of them singletons. Points from the study as a whole: The TCR-based breadth and depth measures might underestimate overall T cell responses. Breadth, reportedly substantial, characterized the spike-specific CD8+ and CD4+ T cell responses after vaccination. Among vaccine recipients, spike-specific TCR breadth exceeded that of placebo recipients.

The input for sequencing was peripheral blood, taken in a trial of Ad26.COV2.S vaccine versus placebo. This TCR came from a person between 18 and 65 years old who received the Ad26.COV2.S COVID-19 vaccine or a placebo. The chain employs TRBV6-6 and TRBJ2-1; TRBD1 matches at 9 bases. CDR3 residues: CASRTEQGAFNEQFF. The CDR3 DNA sequence: TGTGCCAGCAGAACTGAACAGGGGGCTTTCAATGAGCAGTTCTTC.